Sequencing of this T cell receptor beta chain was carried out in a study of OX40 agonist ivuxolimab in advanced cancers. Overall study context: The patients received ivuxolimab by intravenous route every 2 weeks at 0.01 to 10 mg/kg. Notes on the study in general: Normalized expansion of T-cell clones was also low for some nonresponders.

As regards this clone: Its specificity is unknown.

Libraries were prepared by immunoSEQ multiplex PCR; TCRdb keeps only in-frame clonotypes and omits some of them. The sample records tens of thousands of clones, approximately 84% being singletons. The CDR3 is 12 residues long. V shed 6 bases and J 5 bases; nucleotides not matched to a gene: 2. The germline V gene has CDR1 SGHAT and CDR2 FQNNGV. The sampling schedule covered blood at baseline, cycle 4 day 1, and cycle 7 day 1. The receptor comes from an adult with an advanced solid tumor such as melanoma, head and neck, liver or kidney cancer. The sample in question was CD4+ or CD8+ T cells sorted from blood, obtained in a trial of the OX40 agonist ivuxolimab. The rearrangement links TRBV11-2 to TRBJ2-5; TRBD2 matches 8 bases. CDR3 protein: CASSREGETQYF. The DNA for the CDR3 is TGTGCCAGCAGTCGGGAGGGGGAGACCCAGTACTTC.